This T cell receptor beta chain was recovered during a study of blood T cell repertoires in COVID-19. Profiled with immunoSEQ multiplex PCR; TCRdb holds only in-frame clones, not every one. Here the sample spans some 210,000 clones, about 94% being singletons. The CDR3 is 13 residues long. Trimming pared 1 base from V and 3 bases from J, leaving 6 bases between. Germline V gene sequence: CDR1 LGHNA, CDR2 YNFKEQ. This TCR was sampled from a man aged 55 to 70 with COVID-19, enrolled during active disease. The rearrangement joins TRBV4-2 to TRBJ1-1; D might be TRBD1 (6 bases). Sequenced input: peripheral blood. CDR3 in DNA: TGTGCCAGCAGCCAAGCAGGGGACACTGAAGCTTTCTTT. Its translation: CASSQAGDTEAFF.